The 14 T cell receptor beta chains below all came from one sample that was sequenced in a study of sequential checkpoint blockade in melanoma. Sequenced by immunoSEQ multiplex PCR; TCRdb stores in-frame clones only, minus some. Of more than 30,000 clones listed, roughly 32% are singletons. Treatment reported: randomized to nivolumab then ipilimumab (arm A) or the reverse (arm B). The source was tumor tissue (inferred from file names), collected from a patient given nivolumab and ipilimumab in sequence. These TCRs come from a human donor with melanoma.

Comments on this clone: The CDR3 end lies 1 residue beyond the end of the read and is filled in from the germline J gene. This chain links TRBV6-1 with TRBJ1-5; no clear D. Germline values: CDR1 MNHNS, CDR2 SASEGT. V was shortened by 1 base and J by 4 bases, with 11 bases between the two germline ends. The length of the CDR3 is 15 residues. The CDR3 loop reads CASSEGGLGNQPQHF. The CDR3 bases that were read are TGTGCCAGCAGTGAAGGAGGGTTGGGGAATCAGCCCCAGCAT.

This clone was seen only a few times. The CDR3 loop reads CASRTSGTDEQYF. CDR3 bases: TGTGCCAGCAGGACTAGCGGGACGGACGAGCAGTACTTC. The chain is built from TRBV6-8 and TRBJ2-7; 11 bases align to TRBD2. With V trimmed by 6 bases and J by 5 bases, 3 bases remained unmatched. The germline V gene encodes CDR1 MNHGY and CDR2 SAAAGT. This CDR3 region has 13 residues.

The gene calls are TRBV18 and TRBJ2-7, with D perhaps matching TRBD1 or TRBD2 (6 bases each). The length of the CDR3 is 14 residues. The V and J ends lost 1 base and 5 bases respectively, with 12 bases between them. Germline loops: CDR1 KGHSH, CDR2 LQKENI. CDR3 region: CASSPRRGNDEQYF. The CDR3 DNA reads TGTGCCAGCTCACCACGGAGGGGGAACGACGAGCAGTACTTC.

This clone was seen a few times. The chain couples TRBV28 to TRBJ1-1; the match to TRBD1 covers 9 bases. Trimming removed 5 bases from V and 7 bases from J; junction bases left unmatched: 8. This CDR3 is built from 14 residues. Germline V lookup: CDR1 MDHEN, CDR2 SYDVKM. CDR3 DNA sequence: TGTGCCAGCAGTCCCTGGACAGGGGTTCATGAAGCTTTCTTT. It is translated as CASSPWTGVHEAFF. Drawing the rest from reference TRBV28 and TRBJ1-1, the complete variable domain is DVKVTQSSRYLVKRTGEKVFLECVQDMDHENMFWYRQDPGLGLRLIYFSYDVKMKEKGDIPEGYSVSREKKERFSLILESASTNQTSMYLCASSPWTGVHEAFFGQGTRLTVV.

The CDR3, as DNA: TGTGCCAGTAGTGTAACAGGGGGCACTGAAGCTTTCTTT. This gives the protein CASSVTGGTEAFF. The chain joins TRBV19 to TRBJ1-1, with 8 positions matching TRBD1. This CDR3 is 13 amino acids long. Trimming at V came to 5 bases and at J to 4 bases, leaving 3 bases not matched to a gene. Per the germline V gene, CDR1 is LNHDA and CDR2 is SQIVND (reference sequence).

This clone was observed a few times. The chain combines TRBV18 with TRBJ1-2; D is possibly TRBD1 (6 bases). Trimming cost V 0 bases and J 4 bases, with 9 bases left between them. Germline CDR1 KGHSH, CDR2 LQKENI. CDR3 size: 14 residues. This CDR3 reads CASSPPSGAYGYTF. CDR3 DNA: TGTGCCAGCTCACCACCGTCAGGGGCCTATGGCTACACCTTC.

The rearrangement joins TRBV7-8 to TRBJ2-2; unclear D gene. V dropped 8 bases and J dropped 6 bases, with 13 bases sitting between them. CDR1 and CDR2 from the germline V gene are SGHVS and FQNEAQ. The CDR3 has 13 amino acids. The DNA of the CDR3 is TGTGCCAGCGGGCGAAGGGTATCCGGGGAGCTGTTTTTT. Protein sequence: CASGRRVSGELFF.

This clone was seen a handful of times. The rearrangement links TRBV6-8 to TRBJ2-7, with 7 bases that match TRBD1. The germline gives CDR1 MNHGY, CDR2 SAAAGT. This CDR3 is 15 amino acids long. V gave up 6 bases and J gave up 1 base; unmatched junction bases: 9. CDR3 in DNA: TGTGCCAGCAGACCCCGGGACAGCCCTTCCTACGAGCAGTACTTC. Its protein is CASRPRDSPSYEQYF.

The rearrangement uses TRBV9 and TRBJ2-5, with 14 bases matching TRBD2. The CDR3 length is 15 residues. The V segment lost 8 bases and the J segment 4 bases; nucleotides outside the gene matches: 7. CDR1 and CDR2 (germline): SGDLS, YYNGEE. The CDR3 reads CASGLAGGIAETQYF. The CDR3 nucleotides are TGTGCCAGTGGACTAGCGGGAGGTATAGCAGAGACCCAGTACTTC. Drawing the rest from reference TRBV9 and TRBJ2-5, the complete variable domain is DSGVTQTPKHLITATGQRVTLRCSPRSGDLSVYWYQQSLDQGLQFLIQYYNGEERAKGNILERFSAQQFPDLHSELNLSSLELGDSALYFCASGLAGGIAETQYFGPGTRLLVL.

CDR3 DNA: TGTGCCAGCAGGGGCCGGGACAGCCCTCGCGAGACCCAGTACTTC. This translates into CASRGRDSPRETQYF. This sequence joins TRBV25-1 and TRBJ2-5; TRBD1 agrees at 7 bases. This CDR3 spans 15 amino acids. V lost 6 bases, J lost 5 bases, and 12 bases stayed unmatched. The germline V gene has CDR1 MGHDK and CDR2 SYGVNS.

The V gene is TRBV9, the J gene TRBJ2-1; D is unclear. Trimming pared 2 bases from V and 7 bases from J, leaving 16 bases between. CDR3 length: 15 amino acids. CDR1 is SGDLS, CDR2 YYNGEE, per germline. DNA for the CDR3: TGTGCCAGCAGCGTGGCGTTAGGGTTTGAGAATGAGCAGTTCTTC. Its protein is CASSVALGFENEQFF.

The rearrangement joins TRBV11-3 to TRBJ1-1; TRBD1 agrees at 7 bases. The CDR3 totals 15 residues. V dropped 4 bases and J dropped 3; count of bases not matched to a gene: 8. Germline lookup yields CDR1 SGHNT and CDR2 YENEEA. CDR3 residues: CASSSRDSAYTEAFF. The CDR3 DNA follows: TGTGCCAGCAGCTCTCGGGACAGCGCGTACACTGAAGCTTTCTTT.

V gene TRBV5-1 combines with J gene TRBJ2-3, with TRBD2 matching over 8 bases. Germline V lookup: CDR1 SGHRS, CDR2 YFSETQ. CDR3 length: 16 residues. After removal of 0 bases from V and 1 base from J, the junction contained 4 bases not matched to a gene. The DNA of the CDR3 is TGCGCCAGCAGCTTGGCGAGCGGGAGTGGCACAGATACGCAGTATTTT. As protein: CASSLASGSGTDTQYF.

Regarding this clone: A read error may produce the germline difference seen at one junction end. V is TRBV6-8 and J is TRBJ2-5, with D perhaps assigned TRBD1 or TRBD2 (5 bases each). CDR1 is MNHGY, CDR2 SAAAGT, per germline. This CDR3 region has 13 residues. CDR3: CAISGDGEETQYF. CDR3 nucleotides: TGTGCCATCAGTGGGGACGGAGAAGAGACCCAGTACTTC.